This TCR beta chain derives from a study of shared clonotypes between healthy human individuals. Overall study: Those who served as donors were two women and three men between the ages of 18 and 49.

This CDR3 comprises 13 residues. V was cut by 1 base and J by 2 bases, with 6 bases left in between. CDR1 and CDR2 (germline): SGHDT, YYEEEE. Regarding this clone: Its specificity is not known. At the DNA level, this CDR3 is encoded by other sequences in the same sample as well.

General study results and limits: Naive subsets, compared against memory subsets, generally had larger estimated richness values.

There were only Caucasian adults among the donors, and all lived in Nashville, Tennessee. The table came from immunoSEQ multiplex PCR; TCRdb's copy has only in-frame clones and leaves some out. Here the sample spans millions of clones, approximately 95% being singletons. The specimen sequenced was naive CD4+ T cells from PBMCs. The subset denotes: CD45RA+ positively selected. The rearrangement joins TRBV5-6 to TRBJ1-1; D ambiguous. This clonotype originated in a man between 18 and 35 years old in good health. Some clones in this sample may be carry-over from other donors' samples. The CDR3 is CASSLSRNTEAFF. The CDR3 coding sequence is TGTGCCAGCAGCTTGAGCAGAAACACTGAAGCTTTCTTT.